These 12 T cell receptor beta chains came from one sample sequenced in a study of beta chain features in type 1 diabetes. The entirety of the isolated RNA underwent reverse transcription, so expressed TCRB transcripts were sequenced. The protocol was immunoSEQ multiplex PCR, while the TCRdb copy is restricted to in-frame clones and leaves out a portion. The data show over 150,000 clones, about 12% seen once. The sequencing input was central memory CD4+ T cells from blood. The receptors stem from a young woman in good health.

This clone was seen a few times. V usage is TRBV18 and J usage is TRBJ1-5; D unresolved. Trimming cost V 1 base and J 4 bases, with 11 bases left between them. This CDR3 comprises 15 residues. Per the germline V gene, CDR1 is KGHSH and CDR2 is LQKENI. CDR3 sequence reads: CASSPQSAQNQPQHF. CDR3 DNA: TGTGCCAGCTCACCACAGTCTGCACAGAATCAGCCCCAGCATTTT.

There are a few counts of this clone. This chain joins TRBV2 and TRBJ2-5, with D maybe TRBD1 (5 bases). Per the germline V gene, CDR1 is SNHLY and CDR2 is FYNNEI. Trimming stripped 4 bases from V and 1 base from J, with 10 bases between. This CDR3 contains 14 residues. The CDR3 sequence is CASSGQWSQETQYF. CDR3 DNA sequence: TGTGCCAGCAGTGGACAGTGGTCCCAAGAGACCCAGTACTTC.

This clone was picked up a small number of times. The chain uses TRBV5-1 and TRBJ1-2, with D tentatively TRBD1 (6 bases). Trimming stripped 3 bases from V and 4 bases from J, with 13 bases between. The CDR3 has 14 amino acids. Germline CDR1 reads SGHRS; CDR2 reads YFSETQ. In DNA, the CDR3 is TGCGCCAGCAGCTCGGGGCAGGGGAGCTATGGCTACACCTTC. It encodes CASSSGQGSYGYTF.

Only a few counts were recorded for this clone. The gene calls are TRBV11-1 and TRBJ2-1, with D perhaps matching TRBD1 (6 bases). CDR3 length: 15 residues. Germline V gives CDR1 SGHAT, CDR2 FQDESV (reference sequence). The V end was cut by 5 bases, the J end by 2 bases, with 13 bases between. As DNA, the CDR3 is TGTGCCAGCAGCCCGTGGACAGAAACCTACAATGAGCAGTTCTTC. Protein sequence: CASSPWTETYNEQFF.

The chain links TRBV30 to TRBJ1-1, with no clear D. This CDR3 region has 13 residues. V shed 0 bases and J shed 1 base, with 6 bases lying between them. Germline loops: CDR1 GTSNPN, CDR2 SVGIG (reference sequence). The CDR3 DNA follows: TGTGCCTGGAGTGTACCAGGGAACACTGAAGCTTTCTTT. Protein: CAWSVPGNTEAFF.

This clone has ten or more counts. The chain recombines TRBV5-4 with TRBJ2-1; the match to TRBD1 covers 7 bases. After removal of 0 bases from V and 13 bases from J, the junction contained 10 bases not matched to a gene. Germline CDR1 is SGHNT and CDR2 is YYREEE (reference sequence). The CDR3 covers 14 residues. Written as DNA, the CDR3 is TGTGCCAGCAGCTTGGAACCCCCTGACAGGGAACAGTTCTTC. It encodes CASSLEPPDREQFF. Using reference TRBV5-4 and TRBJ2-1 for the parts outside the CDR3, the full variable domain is ETGVTQSPTHLIKTRGQQVTLRCSSQSGHNTVSWYQQALGQGPQFIFQYYREEENGRGNFPPRFSGLQFPNYSSELNVNALELDDSALYLCASSLEPPDREQFFGPGTRLTVL.

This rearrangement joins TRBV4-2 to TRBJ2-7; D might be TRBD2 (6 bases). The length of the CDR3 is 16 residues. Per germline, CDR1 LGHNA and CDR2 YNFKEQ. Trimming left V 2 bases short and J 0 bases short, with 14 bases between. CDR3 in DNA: TGTGCCAGCAGCCAAATGAGCGGGTCGGGCTCCTACGAGCAGTACTTC. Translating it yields CASSQMSGSGSYEQYF.

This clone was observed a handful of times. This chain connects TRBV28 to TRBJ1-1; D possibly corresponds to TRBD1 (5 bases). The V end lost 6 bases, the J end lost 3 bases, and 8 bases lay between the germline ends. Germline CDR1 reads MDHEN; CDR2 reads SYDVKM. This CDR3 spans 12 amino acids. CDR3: CASRSGYTEAFF. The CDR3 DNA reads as TGTGCCAGCAGATCAGGGTACACTGAAGCTTTCTTT.

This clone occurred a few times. Written as DNA, the CDR3 is TGTGCCATCAGTGATAGCGGGAGAGCTAACAATGAGCAGTTCTTC. Translated: CAISDSGRANNEQFF. This chain uses TRBV10-3 with TRBJ2-1, with TRBD2 matching 9 bases. CDR1 is ENHRY, CDR2 SYGVKD, per germline. The junction had 5 bases not matched to a gene; V was cut back by 3 bases and J by 5 bases. The CDR3 consists of 15 residues.

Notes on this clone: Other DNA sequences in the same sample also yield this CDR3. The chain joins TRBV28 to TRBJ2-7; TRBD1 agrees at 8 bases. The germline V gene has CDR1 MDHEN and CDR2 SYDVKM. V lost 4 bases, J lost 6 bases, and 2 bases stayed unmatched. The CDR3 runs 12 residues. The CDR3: CASSSDRAEQYF. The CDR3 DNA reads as TGTGCCAGCAGTTCGGACAGGGCCGAGCAGTACTTC.

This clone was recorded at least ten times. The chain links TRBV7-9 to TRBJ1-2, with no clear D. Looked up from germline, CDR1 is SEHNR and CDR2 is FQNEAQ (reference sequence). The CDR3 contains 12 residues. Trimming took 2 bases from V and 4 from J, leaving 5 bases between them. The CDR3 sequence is CASSLNSYGYTF. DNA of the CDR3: TGTGCCAGCAGCTTAAACAGCTATGGCTACACCTTC.

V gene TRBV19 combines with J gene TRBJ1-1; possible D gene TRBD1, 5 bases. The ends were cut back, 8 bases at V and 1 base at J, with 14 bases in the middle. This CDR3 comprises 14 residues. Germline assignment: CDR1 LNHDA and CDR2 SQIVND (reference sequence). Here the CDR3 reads CASQGVGPNTEAFF. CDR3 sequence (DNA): TGTGCCAGTCAGGGTGTGGGGCCGAACACTGAAGCTTTCTTT.